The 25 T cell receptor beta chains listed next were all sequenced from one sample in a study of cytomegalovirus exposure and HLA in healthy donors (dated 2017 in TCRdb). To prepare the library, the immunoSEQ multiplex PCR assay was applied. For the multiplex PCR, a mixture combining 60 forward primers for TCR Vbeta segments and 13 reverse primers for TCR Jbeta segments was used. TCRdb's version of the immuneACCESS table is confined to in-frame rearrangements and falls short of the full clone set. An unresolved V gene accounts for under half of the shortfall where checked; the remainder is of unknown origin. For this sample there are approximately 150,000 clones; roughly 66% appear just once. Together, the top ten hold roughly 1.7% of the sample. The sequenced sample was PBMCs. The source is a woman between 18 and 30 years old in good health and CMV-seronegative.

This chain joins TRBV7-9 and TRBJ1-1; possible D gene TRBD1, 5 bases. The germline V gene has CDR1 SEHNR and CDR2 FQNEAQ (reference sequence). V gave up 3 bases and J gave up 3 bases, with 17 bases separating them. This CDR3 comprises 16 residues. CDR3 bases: TGTGCCAGCAGCTTCCTCTCGGGGGGAGGGGACACTGAAGCTTTCTTT. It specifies CASSFLSGGGDTEAFF.

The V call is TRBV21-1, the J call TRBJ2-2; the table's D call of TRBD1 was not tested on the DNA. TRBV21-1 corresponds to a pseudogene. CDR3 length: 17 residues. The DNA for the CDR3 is TGTGCCAGCAGCAAAGATCAGAAGGGGGCGAACACCGGGGAGCTGTTTTTT. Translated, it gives CASSKDQKGANTGELFF.

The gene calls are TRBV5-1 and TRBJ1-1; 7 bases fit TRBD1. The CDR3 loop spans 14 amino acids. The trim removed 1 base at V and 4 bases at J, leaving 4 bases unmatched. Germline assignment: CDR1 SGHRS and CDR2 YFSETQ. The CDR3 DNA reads TGCGCCAGCAGCTTGCAGGGGGTTGGCACTGAAGCTTTCTTT. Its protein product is CASSLQGVGTEAFF.

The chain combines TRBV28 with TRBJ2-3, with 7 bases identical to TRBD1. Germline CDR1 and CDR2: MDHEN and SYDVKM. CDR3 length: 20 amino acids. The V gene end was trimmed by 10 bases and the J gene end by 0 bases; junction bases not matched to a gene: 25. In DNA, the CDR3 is TGTGCCATCAATAACCCGTTGGGACAGAGATATTCTGCTAGCACAGATACGCAGTATTTT. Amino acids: CAINNPLGQRYSASTDTQYF.

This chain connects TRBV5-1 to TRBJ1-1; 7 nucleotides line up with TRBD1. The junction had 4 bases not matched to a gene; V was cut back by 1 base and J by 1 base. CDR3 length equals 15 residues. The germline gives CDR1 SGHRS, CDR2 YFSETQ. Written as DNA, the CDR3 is TGCGCCAGCAGCTTGACTCGGACAGGGAACACTGAAGCTTTCTTT. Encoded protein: CASSLTRTGNTEAFF.

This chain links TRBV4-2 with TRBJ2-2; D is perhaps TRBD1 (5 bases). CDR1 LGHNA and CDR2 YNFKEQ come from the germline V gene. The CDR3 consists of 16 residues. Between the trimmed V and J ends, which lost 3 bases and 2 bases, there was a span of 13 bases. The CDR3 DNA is TGTGCCAGCAGCCAGGTCTATGGACAAAACACCGGGGAGCTGTTTTTT. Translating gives CASSQVYGQNTGELFF.

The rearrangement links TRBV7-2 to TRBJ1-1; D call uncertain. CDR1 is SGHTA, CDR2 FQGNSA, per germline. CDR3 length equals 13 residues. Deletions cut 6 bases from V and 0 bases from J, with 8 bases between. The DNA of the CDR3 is TGTGCCAGCAGTACTAAGGTGAACACTGAAGCTTTCTTT. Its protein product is CASSTKVNTEAFF.

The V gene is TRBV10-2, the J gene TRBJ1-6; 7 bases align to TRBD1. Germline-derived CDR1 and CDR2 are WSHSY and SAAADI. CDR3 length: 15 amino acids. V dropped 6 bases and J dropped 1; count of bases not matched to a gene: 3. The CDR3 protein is CASREGQSYNSPLHF. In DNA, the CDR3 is TGCGCCAGCAGGGAGGGACAGTCCTATAATTCACCCCTCCACTTT.

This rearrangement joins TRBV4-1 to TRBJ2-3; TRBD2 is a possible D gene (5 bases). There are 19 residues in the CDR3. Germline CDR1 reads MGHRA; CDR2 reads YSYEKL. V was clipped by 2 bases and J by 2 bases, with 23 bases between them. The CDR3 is CASSQSGISARPHTDTQYF. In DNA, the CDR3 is TGCGCCAGCAGCCAATCGGGAATCTCGGCTAGACCCCACACAGATACGCAGTATTTT.

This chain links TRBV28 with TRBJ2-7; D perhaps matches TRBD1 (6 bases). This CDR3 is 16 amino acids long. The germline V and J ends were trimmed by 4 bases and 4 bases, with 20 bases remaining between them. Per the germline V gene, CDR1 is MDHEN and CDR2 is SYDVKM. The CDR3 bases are TGTGCCAGCAGTTCGTCCGGGACACCCCATTTGTACGAGCAGTACGTC. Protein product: CASSSSGTPHLYEQYV.

The CDR3 region is CASSLGLAGGGTQYF. The CDR3 DNA sequence: TGTGCCAGCAGCTTAGGACTAGCGGGAGGAGGGACCCAGTACTTC. J is TRBJ2-5 and V is TRBV7-2; 13 positions agree with TRBD2. The germline gives CDR1 SGHTA, CDR2 FQGNSA. The V segment lost 1 base and the J segment 7 bases; nucleotides outside the gene matches: 3. The CDR3 length is 15 residues.

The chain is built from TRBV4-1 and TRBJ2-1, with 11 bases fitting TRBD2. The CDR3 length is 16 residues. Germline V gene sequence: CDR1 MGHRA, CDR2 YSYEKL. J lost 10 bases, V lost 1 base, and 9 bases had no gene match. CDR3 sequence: CASSQGGSGRAWEQFF. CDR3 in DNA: TGCGCCAGCAGCCAAGGGGGTAGCGGGAGGGCCTGGGAGCAGTTCTTC.

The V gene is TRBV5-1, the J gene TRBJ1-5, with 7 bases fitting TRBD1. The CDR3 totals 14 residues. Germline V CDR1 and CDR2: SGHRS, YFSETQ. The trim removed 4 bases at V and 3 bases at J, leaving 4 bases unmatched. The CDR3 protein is CASSRDSFNQPQHF. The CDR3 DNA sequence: TGCGCCAGCAGCCGGGACAGCTTCAATCAGCCCCAGCATTTT.

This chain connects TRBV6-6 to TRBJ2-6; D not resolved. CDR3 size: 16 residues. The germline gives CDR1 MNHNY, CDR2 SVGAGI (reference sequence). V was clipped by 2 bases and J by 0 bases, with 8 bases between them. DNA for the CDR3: TGTGCCAGCAGTTACACCTATGTCTCTGGGGCCAACGTCCTGACTTTC. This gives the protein CASSYTYVSGANVLTF.

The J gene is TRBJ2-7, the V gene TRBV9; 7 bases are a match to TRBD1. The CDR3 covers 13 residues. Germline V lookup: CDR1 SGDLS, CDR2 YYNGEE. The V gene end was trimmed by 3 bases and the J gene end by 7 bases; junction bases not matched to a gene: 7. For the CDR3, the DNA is TGTGCCAGCAGCGAGTCGACAGGGAGTGAGCAGTACGTC. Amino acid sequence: CASSESTGSEQYV.

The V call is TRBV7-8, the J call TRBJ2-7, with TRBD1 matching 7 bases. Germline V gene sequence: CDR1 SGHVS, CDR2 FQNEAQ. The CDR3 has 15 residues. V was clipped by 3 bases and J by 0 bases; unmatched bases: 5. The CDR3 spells CASSLRDSPSYEQYF. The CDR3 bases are TGTGCCAGCAGCTTGAGGGACAGCCCCTCCTACGAGCAGTACTTC.

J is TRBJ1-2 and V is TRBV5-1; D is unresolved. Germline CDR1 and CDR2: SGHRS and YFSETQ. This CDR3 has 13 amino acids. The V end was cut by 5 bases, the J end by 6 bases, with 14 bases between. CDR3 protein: CASRPSTPDGYTF. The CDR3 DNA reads TGCGCCAGCAGACCGAGCACCCCGGATGGCTACACCTTC.

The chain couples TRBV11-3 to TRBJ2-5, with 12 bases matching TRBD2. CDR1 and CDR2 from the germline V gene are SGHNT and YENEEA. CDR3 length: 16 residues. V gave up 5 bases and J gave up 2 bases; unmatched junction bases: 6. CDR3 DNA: TGTGCCAGCAGCGATTGGACTAGCGGGGTACAAGAGACCCAGTACTTC. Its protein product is CASSDWTSGVQETQYF.

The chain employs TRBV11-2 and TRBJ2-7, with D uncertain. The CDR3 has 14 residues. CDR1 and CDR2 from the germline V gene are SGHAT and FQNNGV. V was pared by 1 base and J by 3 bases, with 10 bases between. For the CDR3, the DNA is TGTGCCAGCAGCTTAGGCCGGGTCTTCTACGAGCAGTACTTC. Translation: CASSLGRVFYEQYF.

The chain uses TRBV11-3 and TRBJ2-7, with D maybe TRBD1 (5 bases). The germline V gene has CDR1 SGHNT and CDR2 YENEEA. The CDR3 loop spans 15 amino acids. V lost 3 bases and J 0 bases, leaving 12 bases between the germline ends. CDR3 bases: TGTGCCAGCAGCTTTGGGTGGGGCGCCTCCTACGAGCAGTACGTC. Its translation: CASSFGWGASYEQYV.

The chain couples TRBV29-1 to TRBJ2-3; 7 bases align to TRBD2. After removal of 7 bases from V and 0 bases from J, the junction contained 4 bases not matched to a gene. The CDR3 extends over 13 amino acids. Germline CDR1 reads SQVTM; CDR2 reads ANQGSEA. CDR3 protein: CSAAGGSTDTQYF. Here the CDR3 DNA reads TGCAGCGCCGCCGGGGGGAGCACAGATACGCAGTATTTT.

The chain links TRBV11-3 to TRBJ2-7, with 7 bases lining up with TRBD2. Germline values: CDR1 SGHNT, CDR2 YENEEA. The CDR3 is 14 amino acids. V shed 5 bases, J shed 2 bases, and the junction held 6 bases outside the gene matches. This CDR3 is CASSRGGSPYEQYV. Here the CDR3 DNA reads TGTGCCAGCAGCCGTGGCGGGAGTCCCTACGAGCAGTACGTC.

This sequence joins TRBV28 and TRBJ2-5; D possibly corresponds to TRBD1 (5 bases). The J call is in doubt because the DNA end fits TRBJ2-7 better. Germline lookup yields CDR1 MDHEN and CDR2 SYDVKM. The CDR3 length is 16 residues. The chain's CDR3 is CASSLLGQGVSYEQYF. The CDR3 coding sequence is TGTGCCAGCAGTTTACTAGGGCAGGGCGTCTCCTACGAGCAGTACTTC.

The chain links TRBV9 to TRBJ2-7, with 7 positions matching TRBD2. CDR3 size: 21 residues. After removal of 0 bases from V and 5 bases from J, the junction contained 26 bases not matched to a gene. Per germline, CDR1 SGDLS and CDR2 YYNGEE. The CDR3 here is CASSVATGGAGKPRRGHEQYV. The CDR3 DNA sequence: TGTGCCAGCAGCGTAGCTACGGGAGGAGCGGGAAAGCCCCGTCGGGGTCACGAGCAGTACGTC.

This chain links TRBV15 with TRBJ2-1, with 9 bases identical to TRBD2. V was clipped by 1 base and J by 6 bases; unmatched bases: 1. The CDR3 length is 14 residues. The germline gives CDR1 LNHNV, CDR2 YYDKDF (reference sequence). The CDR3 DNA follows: TGTGCCACCAGCAGAGCGGGACTAGCCAATGAGCAGTTCTTC. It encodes CATSRAGLANEQFF.